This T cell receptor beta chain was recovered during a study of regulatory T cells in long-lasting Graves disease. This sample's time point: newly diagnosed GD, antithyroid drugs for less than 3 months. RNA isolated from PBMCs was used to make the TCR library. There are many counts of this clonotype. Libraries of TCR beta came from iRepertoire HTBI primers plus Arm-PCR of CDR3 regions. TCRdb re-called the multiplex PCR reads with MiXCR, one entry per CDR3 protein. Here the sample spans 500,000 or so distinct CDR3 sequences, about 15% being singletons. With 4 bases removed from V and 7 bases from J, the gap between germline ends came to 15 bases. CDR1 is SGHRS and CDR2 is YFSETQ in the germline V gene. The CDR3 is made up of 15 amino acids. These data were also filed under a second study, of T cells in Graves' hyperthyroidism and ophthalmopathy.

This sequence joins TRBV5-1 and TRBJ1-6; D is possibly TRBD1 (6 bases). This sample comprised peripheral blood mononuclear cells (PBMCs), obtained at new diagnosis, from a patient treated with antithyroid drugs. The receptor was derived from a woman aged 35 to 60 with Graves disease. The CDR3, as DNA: TGCGCCAGCAGCCTAGGGGACACCGGGAATTCACCCCTCCACTTT. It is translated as CASSLGDTGNSPLHF.